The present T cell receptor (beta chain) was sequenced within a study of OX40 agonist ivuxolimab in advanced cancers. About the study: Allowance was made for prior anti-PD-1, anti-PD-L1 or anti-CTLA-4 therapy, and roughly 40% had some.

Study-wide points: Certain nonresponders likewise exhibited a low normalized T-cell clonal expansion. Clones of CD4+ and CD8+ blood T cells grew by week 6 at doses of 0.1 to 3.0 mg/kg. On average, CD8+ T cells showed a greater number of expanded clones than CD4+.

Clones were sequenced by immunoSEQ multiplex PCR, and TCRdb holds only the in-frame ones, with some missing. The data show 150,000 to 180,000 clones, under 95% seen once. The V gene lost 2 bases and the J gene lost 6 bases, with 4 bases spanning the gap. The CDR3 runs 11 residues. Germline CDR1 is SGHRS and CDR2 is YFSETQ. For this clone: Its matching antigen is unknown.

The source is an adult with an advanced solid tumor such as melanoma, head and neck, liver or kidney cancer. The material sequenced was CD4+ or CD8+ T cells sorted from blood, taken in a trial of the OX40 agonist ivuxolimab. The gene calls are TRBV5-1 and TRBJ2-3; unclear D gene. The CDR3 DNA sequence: TGCGCCAGCAGCTTAGGGGATACGCAGTATTTT. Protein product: CASSLGDTQYF.